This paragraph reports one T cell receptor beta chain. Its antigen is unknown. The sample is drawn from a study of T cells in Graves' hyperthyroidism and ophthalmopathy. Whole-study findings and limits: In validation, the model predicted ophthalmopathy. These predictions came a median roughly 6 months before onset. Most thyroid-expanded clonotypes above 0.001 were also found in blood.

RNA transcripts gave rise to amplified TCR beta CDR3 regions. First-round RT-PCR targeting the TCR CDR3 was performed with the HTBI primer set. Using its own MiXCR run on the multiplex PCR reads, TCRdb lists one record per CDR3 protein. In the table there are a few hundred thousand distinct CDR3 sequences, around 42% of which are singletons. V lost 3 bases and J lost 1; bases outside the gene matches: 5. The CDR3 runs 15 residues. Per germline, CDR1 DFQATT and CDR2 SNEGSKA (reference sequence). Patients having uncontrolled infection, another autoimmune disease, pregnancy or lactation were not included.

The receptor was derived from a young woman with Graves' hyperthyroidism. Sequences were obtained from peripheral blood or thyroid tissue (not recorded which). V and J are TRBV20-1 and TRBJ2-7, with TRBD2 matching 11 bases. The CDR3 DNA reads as TGCAGTGCTAGCCATCTAGCGGGAGGTTCCTACGAGCAGTACTTC. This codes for CSASHLAGGSYEQYF.